This TCR beta chain stems from a study of PD-L1 blockade in urothelial cancer. As for the study in general: Samples came from 3 weeks, at the second dose, and 6 weeks into treatment.

Germline CDR1 SGHTA, CDR2 FQGNSA. The ends were cut back, 8 bases at V and 5 bases at J, with 21 bases in the middle. CDR3 length: 15 amino acids. Data came from immunoSEQ multiplex PCR; TCRdb stores just in-frame clones and leaves some out. This sample has 80,000 to 100,000 clones, with over 80% found just once. The table lists this clone with a few counts. The chain employs TRBV7-2 and TRBJ2-5; a possible D gene is TRBD2 (6 bases). The clonotype originates from a man in his 70s with urothelial cancer. The sample here was PBMCs, taken around atezolizumab (anti-PD-L1) treatment. CDR3 sequence (DNA): TGTGCCAGCGGTGATAGCGGAGCCTCTGGTGAGACCCAGTACTTC. It translates to CASGDSGASGETQYF. Full variable domain (missing parts from reference TRBV7-2 and TRBJ2-5): GAGVSQSPSNKVTEKGKDVELRCDPISGHTALYWYRQSLGQGLEFLIYFQGNSAPDKSGLPSDRFSAERTGGSVSTLTIQRTQQEDSAVYLCASGDSGASGETQYFGPGTRLLVL.